The 28 T cell receptor beta chains below were found in one sample sequenced in a study of shared clonotypes between healthy human individuals. TCRdb's table, derived via immunoSEQ multiplex PCR, lists solely in-frame clones and lacks some. The table lists more than 1.2 million clones, 98% of them singletons. What was sequenced was naive CD4+ T cells sorted from blood. Sample subset: CD45RA+ positively selected. Receptor source: a man aged 30 to 39 in good health.

This sequence joins TRBV18 and TRBJ1-3; 8 bases are a match to TRBD1. The CDR3 is 15 residues long. Unmatched junction bases numbered 4, after V lost 4 bases and J lost 2 bases. Germline lookup yields CDR1 KGHSH and CDR2 LQKENI. The CDR3 coding sequence is TGTGCCAGCTCACACCGGACAGGGACTGGAAACACCATATATTTT. It is translated as CASSHRTGTGNTIYF.

The rearrangement joins TRBV19 to TRBJ1-1; D is possibly TRBD1 (6 bases). The CDR3 extends over 19 amino acids. The V end lost 6 bases, the J end lost 1 base, and 27 bases lay between the germline ends. CDR1 is LNHDA and CDR2 is SQIVND in the germline V gene (reference sequence). The DNA of the CDR3 is TGTGCCAGTAGCCCCCGACGTCAGTTATTCGACAGGTCGAACACTGAAGCTTTCTTT. It codes for CASSPRRQLFDRSNTEAFF.

The chain links TRBV11-2 to TRBJ2-7; D may correspond to TRBD1 or TRBD2 (5 bases each). Deletions cut 4 bases from V and 7 bases from J, with 23 bases between. Germline CDR1 is SGHAT and CDR2 is FQNNGV. The CDR3 has 16 amino acids. CDR3 DNA sequence: TGTGCCAGCAGCTCGCGGAAGGGGACCGCACCTAAAGAGCAGTACTTC. It yields the protein CASSSRKGTAPKEQYF.

The chain links TRBV18 to TRBJ1-2; TRBD1 matches 8 bases. J lost 4 bases, V lost 2 bases, and 15 bases had no gene match. The germline gives CDR1 KGHSH, CDR2 LQKENI. The CDR3 covers 18 residues. CDR3 protein: CASSPGGLVGQGVYGYTF. The CDR3 DNA sequence: TGTGCCAGCTCACCAGGCGGACTTGTAGGACAGGGCGTCTATGGCTACACCTTC.

V gene TRBV11-2 combines with J gene TRBJ2-3, with unresolved D. The V and J ends lost 5 bases and 6 bases respectively, with 9 bases between them. This CDR3 has 12 residues. Germline loops: CDR1 SGHAT, CDR2 FQNNGV. Written as DNA, the CDR3 is TGTGCCAGCAGCCCACGTATGGATACGCAGTATTTT. This sequence encodes CASSPRMDTQYF. Together with reference TRBV11-2 and TRBJ2-3, the CDR3 gives the full variable domain: EAGVAQSPRYKIIEKRQSVAFWCNPISGHATLYWYQQILGQGPKLLIQFQNNGVVDDSQLPKDRFSAERLKGVDSTLKIQPAKLEDSAVYLCASSPRMDTQYFGPGTRLTVL.

The V call is TRBV27, the J call TRBJ1-1; weak D call: TRBD1 (5 bases). CDR1 and CDR2 from the germline V gene are MNHEY and SMNVEV (reference sequence). The V end was cut by 5 bases, the J end by 0 bases, with 19 bases between. The CDR3 length is 17 residues. The CDR3 protein is CASSPRGEGLVNTEAFF. In DNA form, the CDR3 reads TGTGCCAGCAGTCCCCGGGGGGAGGGATTGGTGAACACTGAAGCTTTCTTT.

This chain uses TRBV7-2 with TRBJ2-1; TRBD1 matches 11 bases. The CDR3 is 16 amino acids. The V segment lost 4 bases and the J segment 4 bases; nucleotides outside the gene matches: 6. The V gene's germline CDR1 is SGHTA and CDR2 FQGNSA. The CDR3 DNA is TGTGCCAGCAGCTCCACCGGGACAGGGGGATACAATGAGCAGTTCTTC. As protein: CASSSTGTGGYNEQFF.

The chain combines TRBV27 with TRBJ2-7; TRBD1 matches 11 bases. There are 12 residues in the CDR3. The germline V gene has CDR1 MNHEY and CDR2 SMNVEV (reference sequence). V dropped 8 bases and J dropped 5; count of bases not matched to a gene: 2. CDR3 region: CASLDRGHEQYF. The CDR3 nucleotides are TGTGCCAGCCTGGACAGGGGGCACGAGCAGTACTTC.

The V and J genes are TRBV2 and TRBJ2-5; 7 bases match TRBD1. Germline CDR1 SNHLY, CDR2 FYNNEI. Trimming at V came to 10 bases and at J to 7 bases, leaving 15 bases not matched to a gene. This CDR3 is built from 14 residues. Written as DNA, the CDR3 is TGTGCCAAGGGACAGCATTTTACTGATCGGACCCAGTACTTC. Residues: CAKGQHFTDRTQYF.

This clone was recorded once. This chain joins TRBV28 and TRBJ2-7; TRBD2 matches 10 bases. Looked up from germline, CDR1 is MDHEN and CDR2 is SYDVKM. This CDR3 contains 15 residues. Trimming cost V 6 bases and J 0 bases; bases outside gene matches: 5. The CDR3 sequence: CASSKTSGFSYEQYF. DNA for the CDR3: TGTGCCAGCAGCAAGACTAGCGGGTTCTCCTACGAGCAGTACTTC.

The CDR3 sequence: CASSSPAGVGSEQYF. The CDR3 region has the DNA TGTGCCAGCAGCTCCCCAGCGGGAGTTGGCTCCGAGCAGTACTTC. This chain connects TRBV7-9 to TRBJ2-7, with 8 bases that match TRBD2. Germline CDR1 reads SEHNR; CDR2 reads FQNEAQ (reference sequence). The CDR3 sequence is 15 residues long. The V and J ends lost 4 bases and 6 bases, in that order; junction bases with no gene match: 11.

The chain has TRBV18 and TRBJ2-2; D gene uncertain. This CDR3 region has 13 residues. V lost 2 bases and J lost 7, with 8 bases in between. Germline CDR1 KGHSH, CDR2 LQKENI. The CDR3: CASSPGSYGELFF. CDR3 nucleotide sequence: TGTGCCAGCTCACCAGGGTCCTACGGGGAGCTGTTTTTT.

As DNA, the CDR3 is TGTGCCAGCAGATCCCGACTAGCGGGAGGGCATAGCACAGATACGCAGTATTTT. This gives the protein CASRSRLAGGHSTDTQYF. The chain recombines TRBV2 with TRBJ2-3, with 14 bases aligning to TRBD2. V was pared by 6 bases and J by 0 bases, with 8 bases of the junction left unmatched. CDR3 length equals 18 residues. CDR1 and CDR2 from the germline V gene are SNHLY and FYNNEI.

About this clone: The same CDR3 is also encoded by other DNA sequences in this sample. V gene TRBV5-1 combines with J gene TRBJ2-5, with D tentatively TRBD1 (5 bases). The CDR3 has 12 residues. Germline-derived CDR1 and CDR2 are SGHRS and YFSETQ. The V gene lost 0 bases and the J gene lost 6 bases, with 6 bases spanning the gap. The CDR3 nucleotides read TGCGCCAGCAGCTTGGAGGGGAAGACCCAGTACTTC. It specifies CASSLEGKTQYF.

The chain carries TRBV5-1 and TRBJ1-3; D is uncertain. The CDR3 is 18 residues long. Trimming took 0 bases from V and 1 from J, leaving 17 bases between them. Germline V gene data show CDR1 as SGHRS and CDR2 as YFSETQ. CDR3 coding DNA: TGCGCCAGCAGCTTGGCCAGATTGCTACCTGATTCTGGAAACACCATATATTTT. Translated, it gives CASSLARLLPDSGNTIYF.

This chain connects TRBV4-3 to TRBJ2-5; maybe TRBD1 (5 bases). Trimming stripped 4 bases from V and 3 bases from J, with 15 bases between. CDR1 is LGHNA and CDR2 is YSLEER in the germline V gene. The CDR3 extends over 15 amino acids. CDR3 nucleotides: TGCGCCAGCAGCCGGGCTCCAGGGTCAGAAGAGACCCAGTACTTC. It encodes CASSRAPGSEETQYF.

CDR3 residues: CASSLTGAGEKLFF. In DNA form, the CDR3 reads TGTGCCAGCTCCCTCACAGGGGCCGGGGAAAAACTGTTTTTT. V gene TRBV18 combines with J gene TRBJ1-4, with 7 bases lining up with TRBD1. The CDR3 contains 14 residues. Trimming cost V 6 bases and J 8 bases; bases outside gene matches: 9. The germline CDR1 and CDR2 sequences are KGHSH and LQKENI.

The V and J genes are TRBV7-9 and TRBJ2-5, with 10 positions matching TRBD2. After removal of 2 bases from V and 2 bases from J, the junction contained 2 bases not matched to a gene. The CDR3 loop spans 15 amino acids. Germline CDR1 reads SEHNR; CDR2 reads FQNEAQ (reference sequence). The CDR3 reads CASSLQLAGQETQYF. CDR3 in DNA: TGTGCCAGCAGCTTACAACTAGCGGGACAAGAGACCCAGTACTTC. Full variable domain (rest looked up from reference TRBV7-9 and TRBJ2-5): DTGVSQNPRHKITKRGQNVTFRCDPISEHNRLYWYRQTLGQGPEFLTYFQNEAQLEKSRLLSDRFSAERPKGSFSTLEIQRTEQGDSAMYLCASSLQLAGQETQYFGPGTRLLVL.

The rearrangement joins TRBV28 to TRBJ2-7; TRBD1 is a possible D gene (6 bases). Germline V gene data show CDR1 as MDHEN and CDR2 as SYDVKM. The CDR3 extends over 14 amino acids. V was pared by 7 bases and J by 5 bases, with 18 bases between. The CDR3 region is CASKLTGAANEQYF. CDR3 sequence (DNA): TGTGCCAGCAAACTGACAGGAGCCGCTAACGAGCAGTACTTC.

The chain couples TRBV7-3 to TRBJ2-1, with TRBD2 as a possible D gene (6 bases). The CDR3 spans 13 residues. CDR1 is SGHTA and CDR2 is FQGTGA in the germline V gene. The ends were cut back, 5 bases at V and 7 bases at J, with 12 bases in the middle. CDR3 in amino acids: CASSDTSGNEQFF. CDR3 DNA sequence: TGTGCCAGCAGCGACACGAGCGGGAATGAGCAGTTCTTC.

The chain carries TRBV30 and TRBJ2-1, with D tentatively TRBD2 (6 bases). The CDR3 is 16 residues long. V lost 2 bases, J lost 2 bases, and 16 bases lay in between. Per the germline V gene, CDR1 is GTSNPN and CDR2 is SVGIG (reference sequence). CDR3 nucleotide sequence: TGTGCCTGGAGTACGAGGCCCTGGGGGGCCTACAATGAGCAGTTCTTC. It codes for CAWSTRPWGAYNEQFF.

V is TRBV27 and J is TRBJ1-1; the D is unclear. This CDR3 is built from 16 residues. CDR1 is MNHEY, CDR2 SMNVEV, per germline (reference sequence). V was shortened by 6 bases and J by 6 bases, with 23 bases between the two germline ends. The CDR3 protein is CASSRRTGQTISEAFF. DNA for the CDR3: TGTGCCAGCAGCCGGAGAACTGGCCAGACAATTTCTGAAGCTTTCTTT.

J is TRBJ2-5 and V is TRBV6-5; a possible D gene is TRBD2 (6 bases). The V end lost 4 bases, the J end lost 9 bases, and 18 bases lay between the germline ends. The germline V gene encodes CDR1 MNHEY and CDR2 SVGAGI. This CDR3 has 14 residues. The CDR3 loop is CASSSLAESMAQYF. DNA for the CDR3: TGTGCCAGCAGTTCTTTAGCGGAATCCATGGCCCAGTACTTC.

V usage is TRBV5-1 and J usage is TRBJ2-3; D is possibly TRBD2 (6 bases). Germline V CDR1 and CDR2: SGHRS, YFSETQ. The V and J ends lost 8 bases and 1 base respectively, with 17 bases between them. The CDR3 has 15 amino acids. The CDR3: CASRGGSGRTDTQYF. The CDR3 DNA follows: TGCGCCAGTAGAGGTGGTAGCGGTCGCACAGATACGCAGTATTTT. Combining the CDR3 with reference TRBV5-1 and TRBJ2-3 gives the whole variable domain KAGVTQTPRYLIKTRGQQVTLSCSPISGHRSVSWYQQTPGQGLQFLFEYFSETQRNKGNFPGRFSGRQFSNSRSEMNVSTLELGDSALYLCASRGGSGRTDTQYFGPGTRLTVL.

The chain has TRBV18 and TRBJ2-1; 9 bases line up with TRBD1. The ends lost 3 bases at V and 9 bases at J; junction bases unmatched: 9. The germline V gene encodes CDR1 KGHSH and CDR2 LQKENI. The CDR3 consists of 15 residues. CDR3 DNA: TGTGCCAGCTCACCCCCGACAGGGGGGGACGGTGAGCAGTTCTTC. Its translation: CASSPPTGGDGEQFF.

The genes are TRBV5-1 and TRBJ2-3; D gene ambiguous. V was pared by 3 bases and J by 2 bases, with 10 bases between. The germline V gene has CDR1 SGHRS and CDR2 YFSETQ. This CDR3 comprises 14 residues. CDR3 residues: CASSSASFTDTQYF. The CDR3 DNA follows: TGCGCCAGCAGCTCCGCGTCTTTCACAGATACGCAGTATTTT.

This chain connects TRBV11-2 to TRBJ2-7, with D maybe TRBD1 (6 bases). The CDR3 is 15 residues long. From germline, CDR1 is SGHAT and CDR2 FQNNGV. Trimming stripped 5 bases from V and 0 bases from J, with 14 bases between. The DNA of the CDR3 is TGTGCCAGCAGCAGTCGAAGGGGGAACTCCTACGAGCAGTACTTC. Encoded protein: CASSSRRGNSYEQYF.

V is TRBV7-2 and J is TRBJ2-3; 13 bases fit TRBD2. V was clipped by 3 bases and J by 4 bases; unmatched bases: 10. The CDR3 length is 18 residues. Germline-derived CDR1 and CDR2 are SGHTA and FQGNSA. In DNA, the CDR3 is TGTGCCAGCAGCTTCCTCAGACTAGCGGGAGGAGTGGCAGATACGCAGTATTTT. This gives the protein CASSFLRLAGGVADTQYF.